These 5 T cell receptor beta chains originate from one sample sequenced in a study of cytomegalovirus exposure and HLA in healthy donors. This PCR relied on a set of 60 Vbeta primers and 13 Jbeta primers. TCRdb keeps only in-frame clones here, not all; method: immunoSEQ multiplex PCR. This table has 150,000 to 200,000 clones, around 81% appearing once. The sequenced material came from PBMCs. These receptor sequences come from a woman in her 30s in good health and CMV-seronegative.

The chain uses TRBV7-9 and TRBJ2-3, with D uncertain. This CDR3 spans 13 amino acids. Germline-derived CDR1 and CDR2 are SEHNR and FQNEAQ (reference sequence). V lost 3 bases and J lost 1, with 5 bases in between. CDR3 loop: CASSFEGTDTQYF. DNA of the CDR3: TGTGCCAGCAGCTTCGAGGGCACAGATACGCAGTATTTT.

The chain recombines TRBV28 with TRBJ1-2; 7 bases match TRBD1. Germline CDR1 is MDHEN and CDR2 is SYDVKM. The CDR3 loop spans 15 amino acids. Trimming at V came to 4 bases and at J to 7 bases, leaving 12 bases not matched to a gene. CDR3 coding DNA: TGTGCCAGCAGTTCCGGACGACCCACAGGGGTTGGCTACACCTTC. Translating gives CASSSGRPTGVGYTF.

The rearrangement links TRBV4-1 to TRBJ2-7; D perhaps matches TRBD2 (6 bases). CDR3 length equals 15 residues. V dropped 4 bases and J dropped 0 bases, with 13 bases sitting between them. Germline loops: CDR1 MGHRA, CDR2 YSYEKL. The CDR3 DNA reads as TGCGCCAGCAGCCTACTAGCTTCTAACTCCTACGAGCAGTACTTC. This sequence encodes CASSLLASNSYEQYF.

Turning to this clone: The junction and the germline gene differ at one end; a read error may be behind it. The chain couples TRBV6-5 to TRBJ2-6, with D perhaps matching TRBD1 (5 bases). CDR1 MNHEY and CDR2 SVGAGI come from the germline V gene. The CDR3 is 16 amino acids. CDR3 protein: CASSYGQASGANGLTF. In DNA, the CDR3 is TGTGCCAGCAGTTACGGGCAGGCATCTGGGGCCAACGGCCTGACTTTC.

This clone has more than one count but fewer than ten. The V call is TRBV5-4, the J call TRBJ2-7; TRBD1 is a possible D gene (7 bases). The CDR3 consists of 17 residues. Per the germline V gene, CDR1 is SGHNT and CDR2 is YYREEE (reference sequence). V dropped 4 bases and J dropped 1 base, with 21 bases sitting between them. This chain's CDR3 is CASSTWGGTAVSYEQYF. The CDR3 DNA reads as TGTGCCAGCAGCACCTGGGGCGGGACAGCGGTATCCTACGAGCAGTACTTC.